This T cell receptor beta chain was captured in a study of shared clonotypes between healthy human individuals. Only in-frame clones appear in the TCRdb table, and some are missing; sequencing was by immunoSEQ multiplex PCR. There are some 2 million clones in the sample; about 95% occur only once, and about 1.1% lies in the top ten. CD8 cells classed as naive were CD45RO-negative and positively selected for CCR7, excluding terminally differentiated effector memory CD45RA+ cells. The CDR3 is 14 residues long. CDR1 is SGHDT and CDR2 is YYEEEE in the germline V gene. Trimming pared 4 bases from V and 7 bases from J, leaving 15 bases between.

This TCR came from a man younger than 35 in good health. The J gene is TRBJ2-1, the V gene TRBV5-6; D uncertain. Sequenced material: naive CD8+ T cells sorted from blood. CDR3 sequence (DNA): TGTGCCAGCAGCCAGGTGATGAAGTGGAATGAGCAGTTCTTC. This codes for CASSQVMKWNEQFF.